The 10 T cell receptor beta chains in this list originate from one sample, sequenced in a study of blood T cell repertoires in COVID-19. Sequencing was performed with immunoSEQ multiplex PCR; in TCRdb, only in-frame clones are kept and a portion is missing. The sample has roughly 130,000 clones, 70% to 85% seen once; the top ten hold roughly an eighth. Sequencing used peripheral blood. The receptors shown here come from a woman between 55 and 75 years old with acute or convalescent COVID-19.

Only a few counts were recorded for this clone. The chain recombines TRBV5-1 with TRBJ1-2; D gene ambiguous. This CDR3 comprises 14 residues. V was trimmed by 0 bases and J by 4 bases, leaving 10 bases between them. CDR1 SGHRS and CDR2 YFSETQ come from the germline V gene. CDR3 sequence (DNA): TGCGCCAGCAGCTTGGAGCCGACTTTCTATGGCTACACCTTC. Amino acid sequence: CASSLEPTFYGYTF.

V and J are TRBV5-1 and TRBJ1-2; D might be TRBD1 (6 bases). V was shortened by 3 bases and J by 4 bases, with 19 bases between the two germline ends. The CDR3 consists of 16 residues. CDR1 and CDR2 from the germline V gene are SGHRS and YFSETQ. DNA for the CDR3: TGCGCCAGCAGCTCTCAAACGGGGGGCCCTGCCTATGGCTACACCTTC. Residues: CASSSQTGGPAYGYTF.

This sequence joins TRBV10-3 and TRBJ1-1; perhaps TRBD1 as D (6 bases). CDR3 length: 12 amino acids. Trimming shortened V by 4 bases and J by 6 bases, and 9 bases separated the two germline ends. Germline CDR1 and CDR2: ENHRY and SYGVKD. CDR3 amino acids: CAISVTGSEAFF. The CDR3 region has the DNA TGTGCCATCAGTGTGACAGGTTCTGAAGCTTTCTTT.

The CDR3 nucleotides read TGTGCCAGCTCACCGGACTCGGACAGCGAAAGTTCACCCCTCCACTTT. This encodes CASSPDSDSESSPLHF. The V and J genes are TRBV18 and TRBJ1-6, with D perhaps matching TRBD1 (6 bases). In germline, CDR1 is KGHSH, CDR2 LQKENI. Deletions cut 3 bases from V and 9 bases from J, with 18 bases between. The CDR3 totals 16 residues.

The rearrangement uses TRBV6-5 and TRBJ2-2; 7 nucleotides align to TRBD2. Trimming took 0 bases from V and 6 from J; bases not matched to a gene: 7. The V gene's germline CDR1 is MNHEY and CDR2 SVGAGI. The CDR3 extends over 16 amino acids. Here the CDR3 DNA reads TGTGCCAGCAGTTACTCGAGCCTAGCGGTCCCCGGGGAGCTGTTTTTT. Its protein is CASSYSSLAVPGELFF.

This chain connects TRBV6-2 or TRBV6-3 to TRBJ2-7, with 8 bases that match TRBD2. The V gene end was trimmed by 5 bases and the J gene end by 2 bases; junction bases not matched to a gene: 5. The germline V gene has CDR1 MNHEY and CDR2 SVGEGT. This CDR3 comprises 14 residues. The CDR3, as DNA: TGTGCCAGCAGTCTAAGCGGGGGAACCTACGAGCAGTACTTC. Its translation is CASSLSGGTYEQYF.

The rearrangement joins TRBV7-2 to TRBJ1-5; D remains unclear. Germline-derived CDR1 and CDR2 are SGHTA and FQGNSA. The CDR3 has 13 residues. V was shortened by 1 base and J by 6 bases, with 7 bases between the two germline ends. The CDR3 DNA sequence: TGTGCCAGCAGCTTAGGGCAGGCTCAGCCCCAGCATTTT. Protein: CASSLGQAQPQHF.

The CDR3 region is CASSRGSSGNTIYF. The CDR3 coding sequence is TGTGCCAGTAGCAGGGGTTCCTCTGGAAACACCATATATTTT. This sequence joins TRBV19 and TRBJ1-3, with D possibly TRBD1 on 6 matching bases. Germline lookup yields CDR1 LNHDA and CDR2 SQIVND (reference sequence). V was shortened by 6 bases and J by 0 bases, with 9 bases between the two germline ends. The CDR3 extends over 14 amino acids.

The rearrangement joins TRBV18 to TRBJ1-2; 9 nucleotides line up with TRBD1. The CDR3 spans 15 residues. Per the germline V gene, CDR1 is KGHSH and CDR2 is LQKENI. J lost 8 bases, V lost 3 bases, and 10 bases had no gene match. The CDR3 sequence is CASSPPGQGLIGYTF. CDR3 in DNA: TGTGCCAGCTCACCTCCGGGACAGGGTCTGATCGGCTACACCTTC.

The chain recombines TRBV30 with TRBJ2-7; 7 bases are shared with TRBD1. CDR1 is GTSNPN, CDR2 SVGIG, per germline (reference sequence). This CDR3 has 14 residues. J was trimmed by 4 bases and V by 1 base; bases with no gene match: 7. CDR3 region: CAWSGAGGMYEQYF. Here the CDR3 DNA reads TGTGCCTGGAGTGGGGCAGGGGGTATGTACGAGCAGTACTTC.